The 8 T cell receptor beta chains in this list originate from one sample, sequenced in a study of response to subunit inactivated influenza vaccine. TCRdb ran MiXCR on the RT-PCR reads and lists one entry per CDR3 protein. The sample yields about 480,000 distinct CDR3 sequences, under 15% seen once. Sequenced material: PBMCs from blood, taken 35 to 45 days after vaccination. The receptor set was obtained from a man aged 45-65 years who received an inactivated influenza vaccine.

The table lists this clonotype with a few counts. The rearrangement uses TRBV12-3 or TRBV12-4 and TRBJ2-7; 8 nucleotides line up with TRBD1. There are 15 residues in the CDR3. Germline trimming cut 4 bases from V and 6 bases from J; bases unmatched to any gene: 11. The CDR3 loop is CASSSGGTGSGEQYF. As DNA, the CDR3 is TGTGCCAGCAGTTCAGGGGGCACAGGCTCCGGCGAGCAGTACTTC.

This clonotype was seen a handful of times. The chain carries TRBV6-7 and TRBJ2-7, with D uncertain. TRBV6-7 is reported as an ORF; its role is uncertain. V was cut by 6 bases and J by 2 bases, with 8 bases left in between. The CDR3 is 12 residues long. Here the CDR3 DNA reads TGTGCCAGCAGCGGGCGGACCTACGAGCAGTACTTC. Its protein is CASSGRTYEQYF.

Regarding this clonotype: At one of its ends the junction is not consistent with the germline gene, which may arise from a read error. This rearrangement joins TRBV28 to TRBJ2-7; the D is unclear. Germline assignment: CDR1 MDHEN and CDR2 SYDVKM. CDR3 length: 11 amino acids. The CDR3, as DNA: TGTGCCAGCAGTTTACGGGTCCAGCAGAACTTC. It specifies CASSLRVQQNF.

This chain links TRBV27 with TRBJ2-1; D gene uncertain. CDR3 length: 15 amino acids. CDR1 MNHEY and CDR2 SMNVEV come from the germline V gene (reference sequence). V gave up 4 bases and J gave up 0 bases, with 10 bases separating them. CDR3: CASSSEPRSYNEQFF. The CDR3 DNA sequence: TGTGCCAGCAGTTCCGAGCCCCGCTCCTACAATGAGCAGTTCTTC.

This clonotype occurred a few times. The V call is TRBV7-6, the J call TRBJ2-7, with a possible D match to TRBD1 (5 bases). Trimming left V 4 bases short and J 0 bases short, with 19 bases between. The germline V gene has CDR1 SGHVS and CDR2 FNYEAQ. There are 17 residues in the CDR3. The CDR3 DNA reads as TGTGCCAGCAGCTCCTACCAGGCAGGGCCACTCTCCTACGAGCAGTACTTC. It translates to CASSSYQAGPLSYEQYF.

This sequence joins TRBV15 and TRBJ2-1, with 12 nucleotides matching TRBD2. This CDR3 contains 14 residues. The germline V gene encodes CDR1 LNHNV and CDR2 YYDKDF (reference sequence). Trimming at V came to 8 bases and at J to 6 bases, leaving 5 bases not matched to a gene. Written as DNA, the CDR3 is TGTGCCACCGAACTAGCGGGAGGTTCCAATGAGCAGTTCTTC. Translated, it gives CATELAGGSNEQFF.

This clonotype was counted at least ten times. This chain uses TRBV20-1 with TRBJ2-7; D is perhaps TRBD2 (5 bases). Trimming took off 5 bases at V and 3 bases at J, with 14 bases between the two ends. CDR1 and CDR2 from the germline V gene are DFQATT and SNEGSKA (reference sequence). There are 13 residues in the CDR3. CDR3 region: CSAGSMVRYEQYF. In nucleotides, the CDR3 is TGCAGTGCTGGGAGTATGGTGCGCTACGAGCAGTACTTC.

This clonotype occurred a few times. The CDR3 sequence: CIIFGSGGAHEQFF. DNA of the CDR3: TGCATCATCTTCGGTAGCGGGGGGGCCCATGAGCAGTTCTTC. J is TRBJ2-1 and V is TRBV29-1; TRBD2 matches at 11 bases. The CDR3 totals 14 residues. CDR1 is SQVTM and CDR2 is ANQGSEA in the germline V gene.